This entry features one TCR beta chain sequence. This sample is part of a study of regulatory T cells in long-lasting Graves disease. V was clipped by 5 bases and J by 2 bases, with 16 bases between them. This CDR3 spans 14 amino acids. Germline-derived CDR1 and CDR2 are DFQATT and SNEGSKA (reference sequence). Regarding time point: persistent/refractory GD, antithyroid drugs over 5 years with positive TRAb. RNA isolated from PBMCs was used to make the TCR library. Relying on iRepertoire HTBI primers and Arm-PCR of CDR3 regions, the team built TCR beta libraries. TCRdb analysed the multiplex PCR reads with MiXCR anew, one entry per CDR3 protein. The table includes some 370,000 distinct CDR3 sequences, around 23% detected once.

The receptor's source is a middle-aged woman with Graves disease. This sequence joins TRBV20-1 and TRBJ2-7, with a tentative D call TRBD1 (5 bases). The sequenced sample was peripheral blood mononuclear cells (PBMCs), obtained when the disease was refractory, from a patient treated with antithyroid drugs. Here the CDR3 DNA reads TGCAGTGCTTATACAGGTCCTATCACCTACGAGCAGTACTTC. Protein: CSAYTGPITYEQYF.